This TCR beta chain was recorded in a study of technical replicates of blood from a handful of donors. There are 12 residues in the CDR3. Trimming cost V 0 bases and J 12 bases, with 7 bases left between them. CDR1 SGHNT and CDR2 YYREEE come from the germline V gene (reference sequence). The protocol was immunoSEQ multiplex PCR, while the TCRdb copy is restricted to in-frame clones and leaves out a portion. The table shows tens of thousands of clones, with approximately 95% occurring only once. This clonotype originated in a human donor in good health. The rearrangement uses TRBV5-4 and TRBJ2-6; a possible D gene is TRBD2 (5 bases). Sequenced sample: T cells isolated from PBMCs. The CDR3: CASSLGSGVLTF. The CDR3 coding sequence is TGTGCCAGCAGCTTGGGGAGCGGCGTCCTGACTTTC.